This is a list of T cell receptor beta chains from one sample in a study of a mutant IDH1 vaccine in newly diagnosed glioma. Generated by immunoSEQ multiplex PCR, the TCRdb table keeps only in-frame clones and is missing some. The repertoire holds more than 45,000 clones, about 88% seen once, with around 6% in the top ten. No antigen has been identified for these receptors. This specimen consisted of PBMCs, obtained from a glioma patient whose treatment included an IDH1 peptide vaccine. The receptors stem from a woman aged 40 to 50 with glioma. Both conserved end residues are part of each CDR3. Rows give clone size only sometimes, using once, few, many, or a class for an expanded clone.

j_call clone_size v_call cdr3_aa
TRBJ1-5 - TRBV4-2 CASSQVMGTGRGEPQHF
TRBJ2-7 - TRBV11-2 CASSSRLAGGYYEQYF
TRBJ2-3 - TRBV7-8 CASSLVRGTPSTDTQYF
TRBJ2-7 - TRBV27 CASGRGQGSYEQYF
TRBJ1-6 - TRBV6-5 CASSMTESPLHF
TRBJ2-3 - TRBV2 CASLRDSTDTQYF
TRBJ2-7 - TRBV10-3 CAITEGQGANEQYF
TRBJ2-7 - TRBV6-6 CASSPGTGHTYEQYF
TRBJ2-7 - TRBV7-2 CASSSHAGGGYEQYF
TRBJ2-2 - TRBV5-1 CASSSGVAGTGELFF
TRBJ2-3 once TRBV18 CASSPKTSISTDTQYF
TRBJ1-1 - TRBV7-8 CASSLEAWTVNTEAFF
TRBJ1-3 - TRBV7-2 CASSFQGSGNTIYF
TRBJ1-5 - TRBV6-6 CASSPLGTENQPQHF
TRBJ1-1 few TRBV20-1 CSARGEGEAFF
TRBJ2-7 - TRBV19 CASSASGRYEQYF
TRBJ1-3 - TRBV19 CASSSRGLGNTIYF
TRBJ1-2 once TRBV7-9 CASSLGQGDRYTF
TRBJ1-2 - TRBV7-2 CASSSTRVGTGLIYGYTF
TRBJ2-7 - TRBV2 CASSITYEQYF
TRBJ2-5 - TRBV4-2 CASSQQRGYQETQYF
TRBJ2-1 - TRBV5-1 CASSLVLSGGGYNEQFF
TRBJ1-2 once TRBV6-5 CASSRQGRSGYTF
TRBJ1-1 - TRBV21-1 CASERTPGTEAFF
TRBJ1-2 - TRBV29-1 CSVERVGGLGYTF
TRBJ2-3 once TRBV7-9 CASSLGNRRDRVGDTQYF
TRBJ2-1 - TRBV4-1 CASRGDFPYNEQFF
TRBJ2-1 - TRBV20-1 CSAPSGNEQFF
TRBJ2-1 - TRBV10-3 CAISESASGASSYNEQFF
TRBJ2-1 once TRBV25-1 CASSEPSGRRDEQFF
TRBJ2-5 - TRBV5-6 CASSLLLAGIQETQYF
TRBJ1-5 - TRBV6-1 CASRHREYQPQHF
TRBJ2-6 once TRBV27 CASSPPGANVLTF
TRBJ1-1 - TRBV5-1 CASSLNEVTEAFF
TRBJ2-5 - TRBV4-1 CASSQPTGPLTAQYF
TRBJ2-7 - TRBV11-2 CASSLSQYSSYEQYF
TRBJ2-5 - TRBV19 CASSAPGARETQYF
TRBJ1-2 - TRBV5-1 CASSPGEGAYGYTF
TRBJ1-2 - TRBV18 CASSPLPERNYGYTF
TRBJ1-5 - TRBV7-8 CASSHQTLGQGLNQPQHF
TRBJ2-7 - TRBV5-1 CASQVGGGGKEEQYF
TRBJ1-2 - TRBV4-2 CASRQDYGYTF
TRBJ1-1 - TRBV6-1 CASSEALRGVSTEAFF
TRBJ1-6 few TRBV7-2 CASSPGTGNVGGNSPLHF
TRBJ1-6 once TRBV10-2 CASSDRETASPLHF